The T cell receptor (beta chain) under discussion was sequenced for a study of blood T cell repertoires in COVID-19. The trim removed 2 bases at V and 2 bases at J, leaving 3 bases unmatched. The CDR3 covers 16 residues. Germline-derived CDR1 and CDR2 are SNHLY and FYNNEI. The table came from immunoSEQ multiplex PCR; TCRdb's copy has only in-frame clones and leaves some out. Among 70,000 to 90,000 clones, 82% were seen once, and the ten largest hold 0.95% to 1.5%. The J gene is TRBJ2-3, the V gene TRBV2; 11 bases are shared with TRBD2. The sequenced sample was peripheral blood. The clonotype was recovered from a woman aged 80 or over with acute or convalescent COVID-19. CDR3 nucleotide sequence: TGTGCCAGCAGTGAACTAGCGGGAGGTAACACAGATACGCAGTATTTT. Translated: CASSELAGGNTDTQYF.